This T cell receptor (beta chain) was found in a study of low-dose radiotherapy and immunotherapy resistance in tumors. Background on the study: Individuals in Cohort 2 had 1 Gy per fraction every two weeks, adding up to 13 Gy over 26 weeks. Nivolumab was given to patients as a 240 mg flat dose every two weeks, and ipilimumab at 1 mg/kg every six weeks. Both were delivered intravenously.

Worth noting for this clonotype: A far larger clone is one nucleotide away, so this likely arose from a read error.

The CDR3 contains 13 residues. Germline assignment: CDR1 MNHEY and CDR2 SMNVEV (reference sequence). Noted time point: before trial treatment. TCRs were amplified for about 18 PCR cycles with a constant-region primer and V-primer adapter. TCRdb processed the reads anew with MiXCR; each CDR3 protein has one entry. Here the sample spans about 47,000 distinct CDR3 sequences, around 11% being singletons. This clonotype was obtained from a female donor with ovarian cancer. The chain links TRBV27 to TRBJ2-1; a weak D match, TRBD2 (5 bases). The source material was PBMCs, sampled before treatment. The CDR3 DNA is TGTGCCAGCAAGGCTAGCTCCTACAAGGAGCAGTTCTTC. Its translation: CASKASSYKEQFF.